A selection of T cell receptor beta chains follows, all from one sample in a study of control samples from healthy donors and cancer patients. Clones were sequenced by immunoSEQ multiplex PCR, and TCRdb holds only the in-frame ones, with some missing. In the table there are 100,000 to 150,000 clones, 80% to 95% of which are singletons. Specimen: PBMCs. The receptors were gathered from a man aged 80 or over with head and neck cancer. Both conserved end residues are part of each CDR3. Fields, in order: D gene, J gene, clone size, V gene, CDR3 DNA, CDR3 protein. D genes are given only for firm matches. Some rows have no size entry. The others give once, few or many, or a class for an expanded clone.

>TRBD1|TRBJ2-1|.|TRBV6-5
TGTGCCAGCAGGCTGTCGGGACAGGGGTTATATGAGCAGTTCTTC
CASRLSGQGLYEQFF
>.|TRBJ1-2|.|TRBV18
TGTGCCAGCTCACCATCCGGGACAAGAAACGGCTACACCTTC
CASSPSGTRNGYTF
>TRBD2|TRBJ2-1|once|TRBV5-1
TGCGCCAGCAGACTACTAGCGGGGGGTTACAATGAGCAGTTCTTC
CASRLLAGGYNEQFF
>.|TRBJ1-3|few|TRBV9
TGTGCCAGCAGCTCGCTCCCAGGGAGGAATGCTGGAAACACCATATATTTT
CASSSLPGRNAGNTIYF
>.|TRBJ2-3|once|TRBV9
TGTGCCAGCAGCGTACACGCCAAGCTTGGAACAGATACGCAGTATTTT
CASSVHAKLGTDTQYF
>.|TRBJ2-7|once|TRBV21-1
TGTGCCAGCAGCGCATCTTCCGGGACATGGACTTACGAGCAGTACTTC
CASSASSGTWTYEQYF
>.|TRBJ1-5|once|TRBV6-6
TGTGCCAGCAGTTACTCGACCCAGGGTAGCAATCAGCCCCAGCATTTT
CASSYSTQGSNQPQHF
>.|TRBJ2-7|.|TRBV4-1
TGCGCCAGCAGCCAGACACATAGCTCCTACGAGCAGTACTTC
CASSQTHSSYEQYF
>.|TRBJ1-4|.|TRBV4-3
TGCGCCAGCAGCCGGGCGCACGAAACGGAAAAACTGTTTTTT
CASSRAHETEKLFF
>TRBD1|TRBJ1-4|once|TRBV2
TGTGCCAGCAGGGAGGGGGCGGTAGCTAATGAAAAACTGTTTTTT
CASREGAVANEKLFF
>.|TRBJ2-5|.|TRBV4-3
TGCGCCAGCAGCCAAGACCCCCCCGGGAGTGCGTACCAAGAGACCCAGTACTTC
CASSQDPPGSAYQETQYF
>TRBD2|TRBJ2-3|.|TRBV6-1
TGTGCCAGCAGTGAACGGGACTACTCAGATACGCAGTATTTT
CASSERDYSDTQYF
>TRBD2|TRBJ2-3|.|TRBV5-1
TGCGCCAGCAGCTTGGTTAGCGGGACAACAGATACGCAGTATTTT
CASSLVSGTTDTQYF
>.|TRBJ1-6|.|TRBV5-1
TGCGCCAGCAGCTTGGAACACAGGGATAATTCACCCCTCCACTTT
CASSLEHRDNSPLHF
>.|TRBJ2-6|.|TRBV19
TGTGCCAGTAGAACAGCTGGGGCCAACGTCCTGACTTTC
CASRTAGANVLTF
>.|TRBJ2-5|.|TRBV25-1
TGTGCCAGCAGTGAGAGAGGGTTTCCCCAAGAGACCCAGTACTTC
CASSERGFPQETQYF
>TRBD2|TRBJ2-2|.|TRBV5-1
TGCGCCAGCAGCTTGGGACTAGCGGGGGCCGGGGAGCTGTTTTTT
CASSLGLAGAGELFF
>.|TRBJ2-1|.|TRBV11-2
TGTGCCAGCAGCTTATGGGACTTCAATGAGCAGTTCTTC
CASSLWDFNEQFF
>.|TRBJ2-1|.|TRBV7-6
TGTGCCAGCAGCCGGGAATTTTACAATGAGCAGTTCTTC
CASSREFYNEQFF
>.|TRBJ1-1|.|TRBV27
TGTGCCAGCAGTTTAACCCCCGGGACTAACACTGAAGCTTTCTTT
CASSLTPGTNTEAFF
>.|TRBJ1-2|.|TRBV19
TGTGCCAGTAGTCCCTACCTGGGGGGGGACTATGGCTACACCTTC
CASSPYLGGDYGYTF
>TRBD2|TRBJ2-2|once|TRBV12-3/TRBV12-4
TGTGCCAGCAGAAATAGGGAGGGCGGGGAGCTGTTTTTT
CASRNREGGELFF
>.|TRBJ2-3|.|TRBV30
TGTGCCTGGAGTGGTGGGAGGAATACGCAGTATTTT
CAWSGGRNTQYF
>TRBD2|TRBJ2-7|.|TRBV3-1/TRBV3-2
TGTGCCAGCAGCCAGGGGGGGTACGAGCAGTACTTC
CASSQGGYEQYF
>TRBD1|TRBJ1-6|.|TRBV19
TGTGCCAGTAGTATTTCACAGGGGCTGAATTCACCCCTCCACTTT
CASSISQGLNSPLHF